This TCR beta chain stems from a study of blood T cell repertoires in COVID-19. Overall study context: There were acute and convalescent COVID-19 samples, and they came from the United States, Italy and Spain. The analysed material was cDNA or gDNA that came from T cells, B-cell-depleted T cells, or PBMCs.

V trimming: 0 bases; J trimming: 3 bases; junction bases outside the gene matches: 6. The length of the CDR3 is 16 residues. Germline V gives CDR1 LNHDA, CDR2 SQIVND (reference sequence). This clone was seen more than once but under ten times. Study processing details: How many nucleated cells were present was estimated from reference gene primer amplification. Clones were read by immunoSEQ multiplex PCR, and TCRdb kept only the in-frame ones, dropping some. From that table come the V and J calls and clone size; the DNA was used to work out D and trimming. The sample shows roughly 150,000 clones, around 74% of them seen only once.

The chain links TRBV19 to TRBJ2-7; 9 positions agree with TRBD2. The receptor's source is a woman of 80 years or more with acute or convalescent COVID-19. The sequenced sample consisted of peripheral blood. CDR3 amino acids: CASSIDGGRALYEQYF. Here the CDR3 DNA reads TGTGCCAGTAGTATAGACGGCGGGAGGGCCCTCTACGAGCAGTACTTC.